This note documents a single T cell receptor beta chain sequence. Its antigen is not known. The data derive from a study of Ad26.COV2.S vaccination and SARS-CoV-2 variants. Across the whole study: Ad26.COV2.S was injected intramuscularly once or twice, 56 days apart. Study-wide results and caveats: Similar non-spike TCR breadth was observed in recipients of vaccine and of placebo. Vaccinees reportedly had broad spike-specific CD8+ and CD4+ T cell responses. Possible underestimation of total T cell responses by the TCR breadth and depth analyses was noted.

Noted treatment: over 15 received Ad26.COV2.S at low or high dose, single or two shots; about 5 received placebo; per-sample allocation not given. Collection of samples fell on day 63 after the first vaccine or placebo injection. Assay used: immunoSEQ multiplex PCR; TCRdb lists only in-frame clones, some missing. The sample includes more than 300,000 clones, roughly 90% seen only once; the top ten take around 6.1%. The CDR3 loop spans 13 amino acids. Germline CDR1 KGHSH, CDR2 LQKENI. V lost 4 bases to trimming and J lost 2 bases, with 8 bases between them. The rearrangement uses TRBV18 and TRBJ1-2; TRBD1 is a possible D gene (5 bases). The TCR comes from a person aged 18-60 years who received the Ad26.COV2.S COVID-19 vaccine or a placebo. The sample in question was peripheral blood, obtained in a trial of Ad26.COV2.S vaccine versus placebo. DNA of the CDR3: TGTGCCAGCTCACGAGACAGCAACTATGGCTACACCTTC. It is translated as CASSRDSNYGYTF.